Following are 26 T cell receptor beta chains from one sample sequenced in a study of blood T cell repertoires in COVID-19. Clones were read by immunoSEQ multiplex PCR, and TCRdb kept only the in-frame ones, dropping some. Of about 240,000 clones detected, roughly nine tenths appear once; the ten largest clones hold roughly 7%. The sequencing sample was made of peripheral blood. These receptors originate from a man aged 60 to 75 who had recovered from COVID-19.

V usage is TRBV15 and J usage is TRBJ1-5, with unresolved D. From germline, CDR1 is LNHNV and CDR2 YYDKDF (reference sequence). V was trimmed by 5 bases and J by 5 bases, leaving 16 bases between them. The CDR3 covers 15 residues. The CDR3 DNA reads TGTGCCACCAGCCCGGTGGAGGGAATGGATCAGCCCCAGCATTTT. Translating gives CATSPVEGMDQPQHF.

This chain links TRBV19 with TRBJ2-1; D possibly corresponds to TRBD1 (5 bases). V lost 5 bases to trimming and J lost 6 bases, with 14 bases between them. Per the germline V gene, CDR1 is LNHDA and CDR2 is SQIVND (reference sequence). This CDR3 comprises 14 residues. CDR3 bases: TGTGCCAGTAGTCCAACCTTAGGGGCCAATGAGCAGTTCTTC. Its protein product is CASSPTLGANEQFF. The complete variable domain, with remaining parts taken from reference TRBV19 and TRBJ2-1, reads DGGITQSPKYLFRKEGQNVTLSCEQNLNHDAMYWYRQDPGQGLRLIYYSQIVNDFQKGDIAEGYSVSREKKESFPLTVTSAQKNPTAFYLCASSPTLGANEQFFGPGTRLTVL.

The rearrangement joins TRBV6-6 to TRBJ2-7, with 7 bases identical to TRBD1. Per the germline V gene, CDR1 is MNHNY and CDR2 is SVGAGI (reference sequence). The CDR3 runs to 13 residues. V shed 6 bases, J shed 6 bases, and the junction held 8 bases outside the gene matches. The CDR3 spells CASSRDRVSEQYV. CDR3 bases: TGTGCCAGCAGCCGAGACAGGGTAAGCGAGCAGTACGTC.

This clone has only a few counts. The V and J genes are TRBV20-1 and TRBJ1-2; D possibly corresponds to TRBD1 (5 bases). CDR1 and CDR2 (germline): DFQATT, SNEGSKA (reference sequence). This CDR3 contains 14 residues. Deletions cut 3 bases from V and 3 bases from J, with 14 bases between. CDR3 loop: CSASATGLYYGYTF. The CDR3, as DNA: TGCAGTGCTAGTGCTACAGGCCTTTACTATGGCTACACCTTC.

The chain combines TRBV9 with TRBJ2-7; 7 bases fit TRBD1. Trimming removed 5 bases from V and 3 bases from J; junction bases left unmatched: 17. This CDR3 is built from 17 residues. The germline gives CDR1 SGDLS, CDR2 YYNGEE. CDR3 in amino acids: CASRIDRTGRPSYEQYV. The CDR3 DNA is TGTGCCAGCAGGATCGACAGGACAGGACGACCCAGCTACGAGCAGTACGTC.

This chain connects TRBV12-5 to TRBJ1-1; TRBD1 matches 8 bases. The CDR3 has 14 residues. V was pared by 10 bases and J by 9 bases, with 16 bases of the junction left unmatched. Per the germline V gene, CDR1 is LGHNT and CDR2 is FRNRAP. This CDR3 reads CATHRVGQGAKAFF. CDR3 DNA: TGTGCTACCCACCGAGTAGGGCAGGGGGCTAAAGCTTTCTTT.

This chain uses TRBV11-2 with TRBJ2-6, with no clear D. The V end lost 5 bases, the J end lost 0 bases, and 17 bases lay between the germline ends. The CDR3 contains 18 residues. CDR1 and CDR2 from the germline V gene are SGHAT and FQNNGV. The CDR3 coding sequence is TGTGCCAGCAGCCCCAGGCGAGACCCATACTCTGGGGCCAACGTCCTGACTTTC. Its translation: CASSPRRDPYSGANVLTF.

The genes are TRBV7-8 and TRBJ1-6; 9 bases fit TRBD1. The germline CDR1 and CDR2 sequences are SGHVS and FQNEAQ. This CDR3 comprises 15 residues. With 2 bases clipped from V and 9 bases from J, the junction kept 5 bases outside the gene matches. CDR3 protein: CASSLSGQGVSPLHF. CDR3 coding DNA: TGTGCCAGCAGCTTATCGGGACAGGGAGTTTCACCCCTCCACTTT.

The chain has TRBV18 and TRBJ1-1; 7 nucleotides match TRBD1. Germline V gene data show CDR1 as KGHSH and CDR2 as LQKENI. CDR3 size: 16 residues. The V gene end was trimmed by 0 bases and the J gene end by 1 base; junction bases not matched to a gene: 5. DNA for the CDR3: TGTGCCAGCTCACCACCGGGACAGACTGCGAACACTGAAGCTTTCTTT. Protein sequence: CASSPPGQTANTEAFF. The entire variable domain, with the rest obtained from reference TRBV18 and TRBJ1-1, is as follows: NAGVMQNPRHLVRRRGQEARLRCSPMKGHSHVYWYRQLPEEGLKFMVYLQKENIIDESGMPKERFSAEFPKEGPSILRIQQVVRGDSAAYFCASSPPGQTANTEAFFGQGTRLTVV.

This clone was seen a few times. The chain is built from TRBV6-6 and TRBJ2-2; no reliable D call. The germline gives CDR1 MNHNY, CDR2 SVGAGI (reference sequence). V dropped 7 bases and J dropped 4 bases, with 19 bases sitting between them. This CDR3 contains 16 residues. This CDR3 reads CASTQRANKFTGELFF. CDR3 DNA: TGTGCCAGCACCCAGCGAGCAAACAAATTCACCGGGGAGCTGTTTTTT.

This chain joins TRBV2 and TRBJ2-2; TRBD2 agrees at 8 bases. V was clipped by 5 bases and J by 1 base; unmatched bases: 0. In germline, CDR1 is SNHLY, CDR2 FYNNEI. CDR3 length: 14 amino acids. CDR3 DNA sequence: TGTGCCAGCAGTAGCGGGGGGAACACCGGGGAGCTGTTTTTT. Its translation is CASSSGGNTGELFF.

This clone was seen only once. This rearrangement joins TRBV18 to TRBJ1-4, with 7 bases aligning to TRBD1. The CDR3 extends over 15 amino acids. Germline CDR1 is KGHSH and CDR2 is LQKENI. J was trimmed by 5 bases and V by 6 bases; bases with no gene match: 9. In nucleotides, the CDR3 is TGTGCCAGCTCTCGAGAGGGGGCCGCGAATGAAAAACTGTTTTTT. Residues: CASSREGAANEKLFF.

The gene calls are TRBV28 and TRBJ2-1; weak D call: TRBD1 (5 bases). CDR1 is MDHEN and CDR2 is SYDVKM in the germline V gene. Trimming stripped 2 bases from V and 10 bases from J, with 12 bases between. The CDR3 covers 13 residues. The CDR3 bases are TGTGCCAGCAGTTTAAGCAGGGCAAGGGAGCAGTTCTTC. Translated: CASSLSRAREQFF. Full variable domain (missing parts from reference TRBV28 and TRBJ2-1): DVKVTQSSRYLVKRTGEKVFLECVQDMDHENMFWYRQDPGLGLRLIYFSYDVKMKEKGDIPEGYSVSREKKERFSLILESASTNQTSMYLCASSLSRAREQFFGPGTRLTVL.

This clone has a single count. The CDR3 bases are TGTGCCACCAGCAGAGAGGCGGTGACGGCCTACGAGCAGTACTTC. Protein sequence: CATSREAVTAYEQYF. The chain carries TRBV15 and TRBJ2-7; no definite D call. Trimming shortened V by 0 bases and J by 2 bases, and 11 bases separated the two germline ends. This CDR3 has 15 amino acids. Germline CDR1 reads LNHNV; CDR2 reads YYDKDF (reference sequence).

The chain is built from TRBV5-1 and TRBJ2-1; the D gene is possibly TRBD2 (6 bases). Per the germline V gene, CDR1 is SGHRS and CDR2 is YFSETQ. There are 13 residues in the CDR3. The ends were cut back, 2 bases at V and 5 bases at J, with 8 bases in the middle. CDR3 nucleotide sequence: TGCGCCAGCAGCTTCCCGGGGGACAATGAGCAGTTCTTC. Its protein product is CASSFPGDNEQFF.

This CDR3 is CATGRGGSTDTQYF. The CDR3 coding sequence is TGTGCCACCGGACGGGGGGGGTCCACAGATACGCAGTATTTT. This chain connects TRBV6-5 to TRBJ2-3, with TRBD2 identical over 8 bases. The CDR3 spans 14 residues. The germline CDR1 and CDR2 sequences are MNHEY and SVGAGI. J lost 2 bases, V lost 10 bases, and 8 bases had no gene match.

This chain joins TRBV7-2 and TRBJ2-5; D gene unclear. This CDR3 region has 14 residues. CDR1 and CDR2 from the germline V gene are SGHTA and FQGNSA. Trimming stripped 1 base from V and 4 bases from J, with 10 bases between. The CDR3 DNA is TGTGCCAGCAGCTTAGTTGTTAGTAGAGAGACCCAGTACTTC. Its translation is CASSLVVSRETQYF. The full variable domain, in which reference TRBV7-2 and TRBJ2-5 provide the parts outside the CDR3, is GAGVSQSPSNKVTEKGKDVELRCDPISGHTALYWYRQSLGQGLEFLIYFQGNSAPDKSGLPSDRFSAERTGGSVSTLTIQRTQQEDSAVYLCASSLVVSRETQYFGPGTRLLVL.

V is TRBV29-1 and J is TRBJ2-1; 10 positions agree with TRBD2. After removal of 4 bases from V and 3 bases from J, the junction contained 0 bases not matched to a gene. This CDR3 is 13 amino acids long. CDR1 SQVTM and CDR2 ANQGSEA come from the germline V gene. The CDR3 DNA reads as TGCAGCGTTGTAGCGGGAGGCTACAATGAGCAGTTCTTC. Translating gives CSVVAGGYNEQFF.

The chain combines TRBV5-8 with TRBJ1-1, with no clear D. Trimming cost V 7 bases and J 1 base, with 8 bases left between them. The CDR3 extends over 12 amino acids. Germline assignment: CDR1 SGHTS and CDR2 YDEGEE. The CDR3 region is CASRFGNTEAFF. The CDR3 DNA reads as TGTGCCAGCCGGTTCGGGAACACTGAAGCTTTCTTT.

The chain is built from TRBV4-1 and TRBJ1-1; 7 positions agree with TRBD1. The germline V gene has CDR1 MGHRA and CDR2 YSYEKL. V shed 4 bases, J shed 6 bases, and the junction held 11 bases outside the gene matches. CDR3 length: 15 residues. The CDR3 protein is CASSRETGRLAEAFF. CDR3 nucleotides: TGCGCCAGCAGCCGGGAGACAGGGCGTTTGGCTGAAGCTTTCTTT.

The CDR3 loop reads CASSNLGGGNQPQHF. CDR3 in DNA: TGTGCCAGCTCTAACTTGGGCGGGGGCAATCAGCCCCAGCATTTT. The chain carries TRBV18 and TRBJ1-5; D is ambiguous. The CDR3 has 15 amino acids. V was trimmed by 6 bases and J by 2 bases, leaving 14 bases between them. Germline-derived CDR1 and CDR2 are KGHSH and LQKENI.

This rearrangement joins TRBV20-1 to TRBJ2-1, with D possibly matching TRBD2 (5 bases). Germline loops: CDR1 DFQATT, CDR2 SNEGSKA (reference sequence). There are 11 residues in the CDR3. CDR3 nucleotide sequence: TGCAGGGGCTCTAGCCTCAATGAGCAGTTCTTC. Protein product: CRGSSLNEQFF.

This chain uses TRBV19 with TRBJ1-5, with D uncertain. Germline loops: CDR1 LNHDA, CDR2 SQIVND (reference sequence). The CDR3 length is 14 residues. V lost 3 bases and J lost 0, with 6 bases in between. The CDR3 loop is CASSMRTSNQPQHF. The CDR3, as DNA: TGTGCCAGTAGTATGCGCACTAGCAATCAGCCCCAGCATTTT.

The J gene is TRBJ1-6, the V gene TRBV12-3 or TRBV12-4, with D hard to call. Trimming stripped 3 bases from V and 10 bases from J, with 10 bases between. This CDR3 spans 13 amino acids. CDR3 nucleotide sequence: TGTGCCAGCAGTTTGGCGGGATCGTCACCCCTCCACTTT. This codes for CASSLAGSSPLHF.

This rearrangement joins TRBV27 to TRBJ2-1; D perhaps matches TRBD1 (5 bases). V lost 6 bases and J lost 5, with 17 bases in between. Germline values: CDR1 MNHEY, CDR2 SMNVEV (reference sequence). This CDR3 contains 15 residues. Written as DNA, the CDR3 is TGTGCCAGCAGCCCGCGGACAATTTTCAACAATGAGCAGTTCTTC. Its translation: CASSPRTIFNNEQFF.

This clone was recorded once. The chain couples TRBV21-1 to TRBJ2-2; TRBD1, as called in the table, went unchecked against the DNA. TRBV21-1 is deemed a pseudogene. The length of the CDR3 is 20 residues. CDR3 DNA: TGTGCCAGCAGCAAGATTTGCCGGGACAGGGAGATTTTCGGGACCGGGGAGCTGTTTTTT. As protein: CASSKICRDREIFGTGELFF.